The clone carrying this T cell receptor beta chain was seen more than once but under ten times. Its antigen is not identified. MiXCR, run by TCRdb on the 5' RACE reads, gives a single entry per CDR3 protein. The sample shows hundreds of thousands of distinct CDR3 sequences, approximately 3.9% of them seen only once. The data were obtained in a study of T cells after yellow fever vaccination. Across the whole study: Fractions low in cell number were prepared with SMART-Seq v4 Ultra Low Input.

This CDR3 has 14 amino acids. Germline CDR1 LGHNA, CDR2 YNFKEQ. V lost 7 bases, J lost 5 bases, and 17 bases lay in between. Study-wide findings and caveats: From the bulk population, abundant clonotypes could contaminate and appear within FACS-sorted repertoires.

The TCR comes from a man aged 18 to 30 who received the YFV17D yellow fever vaccine. The chain has TRBV4-2 and TRBJ1-1; possibly TRBD1 for D (5 bases). The sequencing used PBMCs, collected on the day of the yellow fever booster vaccination. In DNA, the CDR3 is TGTGCCAGCACATACTCGAGGGGAGGGACTGAAGCTTTCTTT. Its translation: CASTYSRGGTEAFF.